This record concerns one T cell receptor (beta chain) sequence. Its matching antigen is unknown. These data are taken from a study of T-cell reconstitution after alpha-beta-depleted transplantation in children. Findings of the study overall: By about two months after transplant, alpha-beta T cells reportedly arose from several hundred graft clones that had expanded. In some patients, recipient T cells and intrathymic progenitors surviving conditioning explained high day-60 diversity. A year had passed since transplant, and T-cell counts and diversity by then came mostly from newly produced T cells.

Preparation of the TCRbeta library involved a method that used unique molecular identifiers. MiXCR, applied by TCRdb to the PCR reads, yields one record per CDR3 protein. The sample lists 700,000 to 950,000 distinct CDR3 sequences, 15% to 20% occurring once. This TCR derives from a male patient aged 10-17 years who had a stem cell transplant for acute lymphoblastic leukemia, so the T cells may come from the graft donor. This specimen was PBMCs, mostly from graft donor cells, taken 360 days after TCRalphabeta/CD19-depleted stem cell transplant.

CDR3 nucleotides: TGTGCCAGCAAGGATCGACCAGCTAACTATGGCTACACCTTC. This sequence encodes CASKDRPANYGYTF. The V and J genes are TRBV12-3 or TRBV12-4 and TRBJ1-2; unclear D gene. The V and J ends lost 7 bases and 0 bases respectively, with 12 bases between them. This CDR3 region has 14 residues.